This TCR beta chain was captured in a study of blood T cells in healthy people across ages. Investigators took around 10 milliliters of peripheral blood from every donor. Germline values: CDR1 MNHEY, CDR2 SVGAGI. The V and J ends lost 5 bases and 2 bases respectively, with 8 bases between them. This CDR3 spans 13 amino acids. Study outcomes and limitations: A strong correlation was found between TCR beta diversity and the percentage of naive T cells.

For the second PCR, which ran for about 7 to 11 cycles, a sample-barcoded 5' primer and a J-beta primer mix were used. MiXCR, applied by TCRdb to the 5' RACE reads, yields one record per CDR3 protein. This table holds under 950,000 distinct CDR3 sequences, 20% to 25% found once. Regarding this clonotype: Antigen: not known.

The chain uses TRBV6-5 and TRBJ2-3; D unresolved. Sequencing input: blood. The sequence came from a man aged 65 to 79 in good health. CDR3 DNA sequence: TGTGCCAGCAGTAGATCAGCCACAGATACGCAGTATTTT. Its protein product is CASSRSATDTQYF.